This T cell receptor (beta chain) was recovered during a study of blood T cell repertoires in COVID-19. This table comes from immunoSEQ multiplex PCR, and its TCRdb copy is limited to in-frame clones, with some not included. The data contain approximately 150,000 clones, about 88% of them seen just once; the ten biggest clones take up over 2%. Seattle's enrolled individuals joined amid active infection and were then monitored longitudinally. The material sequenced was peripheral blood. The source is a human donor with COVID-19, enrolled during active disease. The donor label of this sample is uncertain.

The CDR3 DNA reads as TGTGCCAGTAGTACCACAGGGGGCACTGAAGCTTTCTTT. Translating gives CASSTTGGTEAFF. The V and J genes are TRBV19 and TRBJ1-1; 8 nucleotides match TRBD1. The CDR3 is 13 amino acids. The trim removed 4 bases at V and 4 bases at J, leaving 2 bases unmatched. Germline V gives CDR1 LNHDA, CDR2 SQIVND (reference sequence).